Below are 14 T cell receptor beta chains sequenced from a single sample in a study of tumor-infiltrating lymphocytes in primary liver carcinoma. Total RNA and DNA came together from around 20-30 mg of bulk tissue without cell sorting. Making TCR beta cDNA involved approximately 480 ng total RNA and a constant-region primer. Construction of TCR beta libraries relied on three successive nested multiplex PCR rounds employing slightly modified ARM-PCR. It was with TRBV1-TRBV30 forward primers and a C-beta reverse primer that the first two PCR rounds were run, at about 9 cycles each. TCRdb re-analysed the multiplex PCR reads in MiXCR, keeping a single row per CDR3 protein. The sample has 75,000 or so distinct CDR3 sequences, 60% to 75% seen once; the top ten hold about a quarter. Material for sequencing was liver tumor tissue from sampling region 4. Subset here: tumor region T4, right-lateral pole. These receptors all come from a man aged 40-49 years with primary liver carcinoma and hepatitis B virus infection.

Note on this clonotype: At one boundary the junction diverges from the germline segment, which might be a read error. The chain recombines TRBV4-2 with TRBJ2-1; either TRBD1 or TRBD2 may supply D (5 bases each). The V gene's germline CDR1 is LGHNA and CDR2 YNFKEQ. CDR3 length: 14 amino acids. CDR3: CASSQAGPDDEQLF. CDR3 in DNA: TGTGCCAGCAGCCAAGCGGGACCCGATGATGAGCAGCTATTC.

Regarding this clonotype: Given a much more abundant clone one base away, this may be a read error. Written as DNA, the CDR3 is TGCGCCAGCAGTGAGCTACGGGACAGGGGGCTATACAAGCAGTACTTC. Translated: CASSELRDRGLYKQYF. This sequence joins TRBV10-2 and TRBJ2-7; TRBD1 matches 12 bases. J lost 8 bases, V lost 2 bases, and 10 bases had no gene match. Per the germline V gene, CDR1 is WSHSY and CDR2 is SAAADI. This CDR3 has 16 residues.

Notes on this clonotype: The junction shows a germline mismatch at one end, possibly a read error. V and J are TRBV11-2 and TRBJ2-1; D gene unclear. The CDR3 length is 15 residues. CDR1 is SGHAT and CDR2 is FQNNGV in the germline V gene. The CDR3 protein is CAGSVSSGKVNEQFF. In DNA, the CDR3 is TGTGCCGGCAGTGTATCTAGTGGGAAGGTCAATGAGCAGTTCTTC.

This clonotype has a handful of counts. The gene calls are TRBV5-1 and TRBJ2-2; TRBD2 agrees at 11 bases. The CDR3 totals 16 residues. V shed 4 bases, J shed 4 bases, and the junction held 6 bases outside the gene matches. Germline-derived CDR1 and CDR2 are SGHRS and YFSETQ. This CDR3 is CASSPLAGGSTGELFF. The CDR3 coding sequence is TGCGCCAGCAGCCCCCTAGCGGGAGGCAGCACCGGGGAGCTGTTTTTT.

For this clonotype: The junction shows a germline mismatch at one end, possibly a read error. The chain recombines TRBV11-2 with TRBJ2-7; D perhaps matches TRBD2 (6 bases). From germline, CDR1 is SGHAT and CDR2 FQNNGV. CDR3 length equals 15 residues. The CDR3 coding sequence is TGTACCAGTAGCCTCGGCGGGACTCTACTCTACGAGCAGTACTTC. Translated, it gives CTSSLGGTLLYEQYF. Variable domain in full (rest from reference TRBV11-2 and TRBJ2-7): EAGVAQSPRYKIIEKRQSVAFWCNPISGHATLYWYQQILGQGPKLLIQFQNNGVVDDSQLPKDRFSAERLKGVDSTLKIQPAKLEDSAVYLCTSSLGGTLLYEQYFGPGTRLTVT.

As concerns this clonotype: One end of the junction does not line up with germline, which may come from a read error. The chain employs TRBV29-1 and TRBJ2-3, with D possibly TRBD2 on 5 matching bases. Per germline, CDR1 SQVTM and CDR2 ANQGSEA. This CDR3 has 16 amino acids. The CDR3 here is CIVEDQIGRSADTQYF. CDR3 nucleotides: TGCATCGTTGAAGATCAGATTGGGAGAAGTGCAGATACGCAGTATTTT.

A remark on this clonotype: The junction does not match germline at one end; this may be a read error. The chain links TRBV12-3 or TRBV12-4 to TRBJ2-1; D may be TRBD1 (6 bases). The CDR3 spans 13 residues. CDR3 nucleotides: TGTACCAGCAGCACGGACAGAGGTAATAAGCAGTTCTTC. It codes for CTSSTDRGNKQFF.

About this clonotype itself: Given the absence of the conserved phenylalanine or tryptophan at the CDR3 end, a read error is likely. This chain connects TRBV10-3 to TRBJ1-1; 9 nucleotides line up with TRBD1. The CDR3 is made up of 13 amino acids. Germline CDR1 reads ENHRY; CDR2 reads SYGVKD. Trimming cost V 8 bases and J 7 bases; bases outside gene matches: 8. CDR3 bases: TGTGCCATCCGGGACAGGGCGCAAGGTGAAGCTTTCATT. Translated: CAIRDRAQGEAFI.

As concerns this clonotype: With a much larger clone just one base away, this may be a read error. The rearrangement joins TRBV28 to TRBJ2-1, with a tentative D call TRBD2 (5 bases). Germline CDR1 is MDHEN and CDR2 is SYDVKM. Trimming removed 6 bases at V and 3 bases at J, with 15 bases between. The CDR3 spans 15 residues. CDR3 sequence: CASSPGERIYNEQFF. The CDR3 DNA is TGTGCCAGCAGCCCGGGTGAGCGGATCTACAATGAGCAGTTCTTC.

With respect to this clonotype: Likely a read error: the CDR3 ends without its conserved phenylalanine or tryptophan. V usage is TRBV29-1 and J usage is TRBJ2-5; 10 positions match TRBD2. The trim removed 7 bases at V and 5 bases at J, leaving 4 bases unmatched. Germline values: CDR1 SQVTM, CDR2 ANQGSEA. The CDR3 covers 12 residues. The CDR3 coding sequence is TGCAGCGGAAGAGCGGGAGGGGAGACCCAGTACCTC. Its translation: CSGRAGGETQYL.

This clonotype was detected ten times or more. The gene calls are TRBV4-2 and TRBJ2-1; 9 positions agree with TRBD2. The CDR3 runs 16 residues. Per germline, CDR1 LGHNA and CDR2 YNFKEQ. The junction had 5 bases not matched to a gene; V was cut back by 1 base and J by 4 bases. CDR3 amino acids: CASSQGSSGIYNEQFF. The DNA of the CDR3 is TGTGCCAGCAGCCAAGGGTCTAGCGGGATTTACAATGAGCAGTTCTTC.

The CDR3 region is CANTGGTGGVIEQFF. In DNA, the CDR3 is TGTGCCAACACGGGGGGGACGGGGGGCGTCATTGAGCAGTTCTTC. The chain carries TRBV11-2 and TRBJ2-1; 8 nucleotides match TRBD2. This CDR3 has 15 amino acids. Looked up from germline, CDR1 is SGHAT and CDR2 is FQNNGV. Losses at the gene ends were 10 bases for V and 9 bases for J; bases not matched to a gene: 17.

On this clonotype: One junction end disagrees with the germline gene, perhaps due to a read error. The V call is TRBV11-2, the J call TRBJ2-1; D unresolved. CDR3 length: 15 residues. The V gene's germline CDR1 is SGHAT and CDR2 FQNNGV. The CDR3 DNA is TGTGCCACCGTGCAAGGCCAGCCATCCTGCAATGAGCAGTTCTTC. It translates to CATVQGQPSCNEQFF.

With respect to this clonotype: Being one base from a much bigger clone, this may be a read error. CDR3 loop: CASSYPMGLQNIQYF. In nucleotides, the CDR3 is TGTGCCAGCAGTTACCCCATGGGGCTGCAAAACATTCAGTACTTC. The V and J genes are TRBV6-6 and TRBJ2-4; TRBD1 is a possible D gene (5 bases). Trimming left V 2 bases short and J 5 bases short, with 13 bases between. Germline CDR1 is MNHNY and CDR2 is SVGAGI (reference sequence). The CDR3 extends over 15 amino acids.